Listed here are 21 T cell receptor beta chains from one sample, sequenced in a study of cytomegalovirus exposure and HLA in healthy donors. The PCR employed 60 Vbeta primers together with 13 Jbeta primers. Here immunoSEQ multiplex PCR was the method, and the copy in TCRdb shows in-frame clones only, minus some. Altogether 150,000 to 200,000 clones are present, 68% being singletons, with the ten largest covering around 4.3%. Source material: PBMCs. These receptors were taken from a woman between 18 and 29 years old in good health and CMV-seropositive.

As DNA, the CDR3 is TGTGCCAGCAGTCACATCTACGAGCAGTACTTC. This sequence encodes CASSHIYEQYF. The chain links TRBV28 to TRBJ2-7; D remains ambiguous. Between the trimmed V and J ends, which lost 5 bases and 3 bases, there was a span of 5 bases. The CDR3 is 11 residues long. CDR1 is MDHEN, CDR2 SYDVKM, per germline.

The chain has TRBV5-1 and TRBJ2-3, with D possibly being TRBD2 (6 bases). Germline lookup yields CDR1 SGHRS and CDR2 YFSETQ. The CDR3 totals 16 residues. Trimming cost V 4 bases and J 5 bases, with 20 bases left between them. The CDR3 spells CASSPVGSGVGDTQYF. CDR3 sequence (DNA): TGCGCCAGCAGCCCTGTCGGTTCGGGGGTTGGAGATACGCAGTATTTT.

As DNA, the CDR3 is TGTGCAAGTCGCTTAGAAATAGGGCAGGGAATGAACGAGCAGTACTTC. The encoded protein is CASRLEIGQGMNEQYF. This chain connects TRBV12-2 to TRBJ2-7; TRBD1, the table's D call, was not compared with the DNA. TRBV12-2 is labeled a pseudogene. CDR3 size: 16 residues.

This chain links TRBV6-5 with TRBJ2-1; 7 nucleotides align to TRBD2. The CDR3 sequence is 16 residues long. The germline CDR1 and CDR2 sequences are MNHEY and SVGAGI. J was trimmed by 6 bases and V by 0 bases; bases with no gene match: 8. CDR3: CASSYSTSTPPNEQFF. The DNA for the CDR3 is TGTGCCAGCAGTTACTCGACTAGCACCCCCCCCAATGAGCAGTTCTTC.

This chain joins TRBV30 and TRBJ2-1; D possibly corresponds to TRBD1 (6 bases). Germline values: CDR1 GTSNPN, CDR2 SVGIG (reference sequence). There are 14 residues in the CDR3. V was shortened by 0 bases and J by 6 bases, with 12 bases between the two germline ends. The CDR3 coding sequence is TGTGCCTGGAGTGTAATAGGGGGAGCCAATGAGCAGTTCTTC. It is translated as CAWSVIGGANEQFF.

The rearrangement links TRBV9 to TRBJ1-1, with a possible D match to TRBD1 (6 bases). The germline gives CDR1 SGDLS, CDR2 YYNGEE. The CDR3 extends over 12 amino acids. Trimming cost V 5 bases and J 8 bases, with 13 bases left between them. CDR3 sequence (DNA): TGTGCCAGCAGGGGGGACACAGGGGAAGCTTTCTTT. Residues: CASRGDTGEAFF.

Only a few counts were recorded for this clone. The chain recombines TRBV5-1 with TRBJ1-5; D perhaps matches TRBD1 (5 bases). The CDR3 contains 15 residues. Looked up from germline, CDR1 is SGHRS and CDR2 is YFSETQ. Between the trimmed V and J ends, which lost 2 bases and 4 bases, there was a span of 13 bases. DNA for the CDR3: TGCGCCAGCAGCTTATCGCCACAGGATAATCAGCCCCAGCATTTT. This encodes CASSLSPQDNQPQHF.

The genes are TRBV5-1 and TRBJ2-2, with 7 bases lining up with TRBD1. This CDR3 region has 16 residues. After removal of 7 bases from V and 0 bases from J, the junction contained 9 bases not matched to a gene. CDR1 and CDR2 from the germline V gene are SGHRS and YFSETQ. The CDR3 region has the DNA TGCGCCAGCCGGCAGGACAGGACTGCGAACACCGGGGAGCTGTTTTTT. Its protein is CASRQDRTANTGELFF.

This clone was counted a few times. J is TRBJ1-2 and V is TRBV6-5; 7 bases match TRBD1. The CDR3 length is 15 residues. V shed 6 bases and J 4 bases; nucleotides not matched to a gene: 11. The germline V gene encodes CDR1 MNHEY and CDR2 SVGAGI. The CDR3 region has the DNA TGTGCCAGCAGCCTCCAGACAGGGACGCCCTATGGCTACACCTTC. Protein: CASSLQTGTPYGYTF.

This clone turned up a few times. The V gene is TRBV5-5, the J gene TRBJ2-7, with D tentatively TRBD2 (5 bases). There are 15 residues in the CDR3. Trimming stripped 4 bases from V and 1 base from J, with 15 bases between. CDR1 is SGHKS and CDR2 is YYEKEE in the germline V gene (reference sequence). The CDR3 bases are TGTGCCAGCAGCCCTGGCCCCGGGATTTCCTACGAGCAGTACTTC. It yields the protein CASSPGPGISYEQYF. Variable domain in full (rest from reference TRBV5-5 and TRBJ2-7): DAGVTQSPTHLIKTRGQQVTLRCSPISGHKSVSWYQQVLGQGPQFIFQYYEKEERGRGNFPDRFSARQFPNYSSELNVNALLLGDSALYLCASSPGPGISYEQYFGPGTRLTVT.

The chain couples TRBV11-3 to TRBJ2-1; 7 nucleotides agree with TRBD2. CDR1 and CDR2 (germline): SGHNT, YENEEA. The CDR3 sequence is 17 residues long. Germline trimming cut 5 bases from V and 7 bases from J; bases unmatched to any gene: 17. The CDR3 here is CASSVHSGAFMGNEQFF. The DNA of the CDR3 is TGTGCCAGCAGCGTCCACAGCGGGGCCTTTATGGGGAATGAGCAGTTCTTC.

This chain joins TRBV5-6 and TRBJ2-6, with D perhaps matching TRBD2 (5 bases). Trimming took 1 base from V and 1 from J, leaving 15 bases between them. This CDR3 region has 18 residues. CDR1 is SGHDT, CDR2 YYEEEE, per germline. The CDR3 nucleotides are TGTGCCAGCAGCTTGTGGAGGACGGCTCGGTCTGGGGCCAACGTCCTGACTTTC. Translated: CASSLWRTARSGANVLTF.

CDR3 in amino acids: CASSPKAGTVYSPLHF. The CDR3 coding sequence is TGTGCCAGTAGCCCGAAAGCCGGGACAGTCTACTCACCCCTCCACTTT. The J gene is TRBJ1-6, the V gene TRBV19, with 7 bases lining up with TRBD1. The CDR3 runs to 16 residues. The V and J ends lost 6 bases and 10 bases, in that order; junction bases with no gene match: 15. Germline CDR1 reads LNHDA; CDR2 reads SQIVND (reference sequence).

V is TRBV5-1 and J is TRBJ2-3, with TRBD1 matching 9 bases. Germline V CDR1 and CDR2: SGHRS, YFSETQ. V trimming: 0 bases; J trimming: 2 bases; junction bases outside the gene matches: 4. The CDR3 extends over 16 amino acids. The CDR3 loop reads CASSLGTGDHTDTQYF. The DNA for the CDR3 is TGCGCCAGCAGCTTGGGGACAGGGGATCACACAGATACGCAGTATTTT.

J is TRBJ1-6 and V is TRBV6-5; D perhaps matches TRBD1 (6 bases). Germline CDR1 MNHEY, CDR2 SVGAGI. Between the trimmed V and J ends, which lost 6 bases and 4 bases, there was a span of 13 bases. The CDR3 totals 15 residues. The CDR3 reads CASRIGGGYNSPLHF. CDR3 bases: TGTGCCAGCAGAATAGGGGGGGGGTATAATTCACCCCTCCACTTT.

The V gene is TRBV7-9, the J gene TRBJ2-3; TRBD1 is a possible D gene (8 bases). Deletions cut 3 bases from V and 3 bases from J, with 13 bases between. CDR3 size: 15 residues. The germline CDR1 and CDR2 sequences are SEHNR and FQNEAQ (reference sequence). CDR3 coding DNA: TGTGCCAGCAGCTTCGGACAGGGAGGGACAGATACGCAGTATTTT. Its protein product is CASSFGQGGTDTQYF. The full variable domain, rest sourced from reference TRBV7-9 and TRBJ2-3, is DTGVSQNPRHKITKRGQNVTFRCDPISEHNRLYWYRQTLGQGPEFLTYFQNEAQLEKSRLLSDRFSAERPKGSFSTLEIQRTEQGDSAMYLCASSFGQGGTDTQYFGPGTRLTVL.

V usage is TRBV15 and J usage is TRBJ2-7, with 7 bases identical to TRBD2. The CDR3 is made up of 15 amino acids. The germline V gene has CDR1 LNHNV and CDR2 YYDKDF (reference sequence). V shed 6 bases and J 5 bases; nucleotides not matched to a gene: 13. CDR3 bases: TGTGCCACCAGTCCCCGGGGGGAGAGTAGGGACGAGCAGTACTTC. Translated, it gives CATSPRGESRDEQYF.

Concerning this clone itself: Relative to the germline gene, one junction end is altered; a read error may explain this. For the CDR3, the DNA is TGTGCCGCCAGCAGAGGGTCAGGGCCTCACGGGGAGCTGTTTTTT. It encodes CAASRGSGPHGELFF. The chain has TRBV15 and TRBJ2-2; D is tentatively TRBD1 or TRBD2 (5 bases each). CDR1 is LNHNV, CDR2 YYDKDF, per germline (reference sequence). The CDR3 loop spans 15 amino acids.

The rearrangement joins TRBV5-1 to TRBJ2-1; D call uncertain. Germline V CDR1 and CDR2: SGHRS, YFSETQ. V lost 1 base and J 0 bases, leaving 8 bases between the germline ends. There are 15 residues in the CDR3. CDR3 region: CASSLLADSYNEQFF. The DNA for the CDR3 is TGCGCCAGCAGCTTGCTCGCAGACTCCTACAATGAGCAGTTCTTC. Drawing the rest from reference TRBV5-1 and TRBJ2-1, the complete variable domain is KAGVTQTPRYLIKTRGQQVTLSCSPISGHRSVSWYQQTPGQGLQFLFEYFSETQRNKGNFPGRFSGRQFSNSRSEMNVSTLELGDSALYLCASSLLADSYNEQFFGPGTRLTVL.

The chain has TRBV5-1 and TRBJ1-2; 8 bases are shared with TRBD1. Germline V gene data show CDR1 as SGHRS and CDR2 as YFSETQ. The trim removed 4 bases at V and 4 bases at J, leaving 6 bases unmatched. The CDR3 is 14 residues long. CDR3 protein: CASSGTGGPYGYTF. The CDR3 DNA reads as TGCGCCAGCAGCGGTACAGGGGGACCCTATGGCTACACCTTC.

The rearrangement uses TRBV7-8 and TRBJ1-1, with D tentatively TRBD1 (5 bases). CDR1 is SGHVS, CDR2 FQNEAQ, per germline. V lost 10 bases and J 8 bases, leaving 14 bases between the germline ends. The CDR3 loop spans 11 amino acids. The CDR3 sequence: CAIETTDEAFF. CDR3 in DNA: TGTGCCATCGAGACGACAGACGAAGCTTTCTTT.